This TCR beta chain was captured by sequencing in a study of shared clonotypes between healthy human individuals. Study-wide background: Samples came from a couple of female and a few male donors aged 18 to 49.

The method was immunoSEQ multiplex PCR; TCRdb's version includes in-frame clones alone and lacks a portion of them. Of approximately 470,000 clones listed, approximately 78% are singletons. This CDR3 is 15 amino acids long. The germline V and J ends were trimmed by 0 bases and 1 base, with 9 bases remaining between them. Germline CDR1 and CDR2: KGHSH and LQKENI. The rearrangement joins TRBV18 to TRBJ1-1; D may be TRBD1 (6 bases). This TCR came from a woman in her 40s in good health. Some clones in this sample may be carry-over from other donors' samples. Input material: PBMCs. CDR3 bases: TGTGCCAGCTCACCACCGGGACACCAGAACACTGAAGCTTTCTTT. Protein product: CASSPPGHQNTEAFF.